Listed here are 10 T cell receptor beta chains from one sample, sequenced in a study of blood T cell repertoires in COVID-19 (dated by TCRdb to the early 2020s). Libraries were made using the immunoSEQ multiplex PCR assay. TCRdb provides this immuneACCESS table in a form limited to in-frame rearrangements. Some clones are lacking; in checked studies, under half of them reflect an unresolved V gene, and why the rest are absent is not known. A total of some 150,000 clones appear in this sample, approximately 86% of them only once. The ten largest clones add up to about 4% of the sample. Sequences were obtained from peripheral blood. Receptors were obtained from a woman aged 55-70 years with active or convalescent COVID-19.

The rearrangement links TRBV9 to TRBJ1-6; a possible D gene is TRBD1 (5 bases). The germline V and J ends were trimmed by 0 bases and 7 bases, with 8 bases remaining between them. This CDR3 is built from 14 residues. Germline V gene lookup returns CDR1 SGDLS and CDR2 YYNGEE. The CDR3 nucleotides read TGTGCCAGCAGCGTAGGACAGCCCAATTCACCCCTCCACTTT. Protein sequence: CASSVGQPNSPLHF.

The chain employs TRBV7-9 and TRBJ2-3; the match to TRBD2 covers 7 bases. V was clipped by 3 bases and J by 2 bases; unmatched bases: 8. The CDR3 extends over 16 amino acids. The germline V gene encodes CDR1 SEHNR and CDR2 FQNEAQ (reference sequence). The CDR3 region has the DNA TGTGCCAGCAGCTTTGGGGCGGGGGACTTCACAGATACGCAGTATTTT. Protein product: CASSFGAGDFTDTQYF.

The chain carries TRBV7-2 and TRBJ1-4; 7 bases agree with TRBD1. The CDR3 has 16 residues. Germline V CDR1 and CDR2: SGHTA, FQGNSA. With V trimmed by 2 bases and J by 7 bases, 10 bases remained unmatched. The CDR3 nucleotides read TGTGCCAGCAGCTTAAGTAGGGCAGGGGGATCTGAAAAACTGTTTTTT. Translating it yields CASSLSRAGGSEKLFF.

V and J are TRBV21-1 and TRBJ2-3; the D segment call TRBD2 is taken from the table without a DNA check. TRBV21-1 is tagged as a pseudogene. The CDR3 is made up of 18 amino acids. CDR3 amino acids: CASSTQVLTSPRTDTQYF. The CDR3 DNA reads TGTGCCAGCAGCACCCAGGTTCTGACTAGCCCTCGCACAGATACGCAGTATTTT.

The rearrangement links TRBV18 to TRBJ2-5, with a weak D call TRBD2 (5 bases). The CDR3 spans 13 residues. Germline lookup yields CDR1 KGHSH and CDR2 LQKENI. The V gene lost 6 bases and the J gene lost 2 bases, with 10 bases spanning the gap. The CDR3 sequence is CASSARTQETQYF. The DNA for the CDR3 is TGTGCCAGCTCTGCGAGGACTCAAGAGACCCAGTACTTC.

The CDR3 DNA is TGTGCCAGTAGTGGGGGCACAGGGATGAACACTGAAGCTTTCTTT. Its translation: CASSGGTGMNTEAFF. The chain uses TRBV19 and TRBJ1-1; possible D gene TRBD1, 6 bases. This CDR3 region has 15 residues. Looked up from germline, CDR1 is LNHDA and CDR2 is SQIVND (reference sequence). V lost 5 bases and J 0 bases, leaving 13 bases between the germline ends.

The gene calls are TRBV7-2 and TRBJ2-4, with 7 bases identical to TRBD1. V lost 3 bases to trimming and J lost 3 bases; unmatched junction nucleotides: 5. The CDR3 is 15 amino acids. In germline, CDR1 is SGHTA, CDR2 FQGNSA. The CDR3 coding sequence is TGTGCCAGCAGCTTCACAGGGGCCAACAAAAACATTCAGTACTTC. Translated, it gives CASSFTGANKNIQYF.

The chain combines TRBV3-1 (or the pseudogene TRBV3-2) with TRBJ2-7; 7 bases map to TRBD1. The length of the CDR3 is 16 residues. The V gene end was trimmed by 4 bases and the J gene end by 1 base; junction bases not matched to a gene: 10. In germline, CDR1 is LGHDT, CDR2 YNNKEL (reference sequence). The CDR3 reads CASSPFSGRGSYEQYF. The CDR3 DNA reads TGTGCCAGCAGCCCATTCTCCGGCAGGGGGTCCTACGAGCAGTACTTC.

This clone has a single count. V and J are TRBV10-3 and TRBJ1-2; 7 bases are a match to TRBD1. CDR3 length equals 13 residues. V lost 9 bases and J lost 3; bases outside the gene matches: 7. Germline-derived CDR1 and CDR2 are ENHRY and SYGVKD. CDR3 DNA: TGTGCCATTTCTCAGGGGGACTACTATGGCTACACCTTC. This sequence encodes CAISQGDYYGYTF.

The CDR3 protein is CASSVYRGNQPQHF. CDR3 coding DNA: TGTGCCAGCAGCGTGTACAGGGGCAATCAGCCCCAGCATTTT. The rearrangement links TRBV6-5 to TRBJ1-5; D possibly corresponds to TRBD1 (6 bases). Per germline, CDR1 MNHEY and CDR2 SVGAGI. This CDR3 spans 14 amino acids. Between the trimmed V and J ends, which lost 6 bases and 2 bases, there was a span of 11 bases.